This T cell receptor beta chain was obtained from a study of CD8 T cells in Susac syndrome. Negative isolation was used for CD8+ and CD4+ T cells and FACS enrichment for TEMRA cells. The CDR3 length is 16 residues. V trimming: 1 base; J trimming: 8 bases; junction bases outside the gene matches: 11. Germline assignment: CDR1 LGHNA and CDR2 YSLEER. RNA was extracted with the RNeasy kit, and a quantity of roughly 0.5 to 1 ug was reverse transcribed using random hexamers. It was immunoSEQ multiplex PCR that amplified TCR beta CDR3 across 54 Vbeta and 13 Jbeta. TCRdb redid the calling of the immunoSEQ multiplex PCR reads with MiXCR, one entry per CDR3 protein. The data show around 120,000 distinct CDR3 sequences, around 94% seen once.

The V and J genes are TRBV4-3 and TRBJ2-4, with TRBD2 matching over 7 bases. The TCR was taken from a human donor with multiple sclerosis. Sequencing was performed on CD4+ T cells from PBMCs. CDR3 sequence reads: CASSQARGGGGDIQYF. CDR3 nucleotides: TGCGCCAGCAGCCAAGCTAGAGGCGGGGGAGGAGACATTCAGTACTTC.